The 5 T cell receptor beta chains presented below share a single source sample, sequenced in a study of CD8 T cells in ankylosing spondylitis. TCRdb passed the 5' RACE reads through MiXCR, listing each CDR3 protein once. The data show 250,000 or so distinct CDR3 sequences, around 11% seen once. Sample: blood, either unsorted or a sorted T cell fraction (not recorded which). All receptors come from a male donor with ankylosing spondylitis or in good health (not recorded which).

This clonotype showed up just a few times. This chain connects TRBV7-2 to TRBJ2-3, with D perhaps being TRBD1 or TRBD2 (5 bases each). This CDR3 has 12 residues. Germline V lookup: CDR1 SGHTA, CDR2 FQGNSA. Trimming cost V 1 base and J 10 bases, with 9 bases left between them. The CDR3 region has the DNA TGTGCCAGCAGCTTAGGGGACGGCCCGCAGTATTTT. This translates into CASSLGDGPQYF.

The chain employs TRBV6-2 or TRBV6-3 and TRBJ2-5, with a possible D match to TRBD1 (6 bases). V lost 6 bases to trimming and J lost 1 base, with 12 bases between them. CDR3 length: 14 residues. CDR1 is MNHEY, CDR2 SVGEGT, per germline. The CDR3 sequence: CASRDSGGQETQYF. CDR3 DNA: TGTGCCAGCAGGGACAGCGGCGGCCAAGAGACCCAGTACTTC.

In this sample, this clonotype turned up a few times. The V gene is TRBV5-6, the J gene TRBJ1-2; the D is unclear. Trimming pared 3 bases from V and 5 bases from J, leaving 23 bases between. CDR3 length equals 17 residues. From germline, CDR1 is SGHDT and CDR2 YYEEEE. CDR3 residues: CASSSLLKRSNFYGYTF. CDR3 nucleotides: TGTGCCAGCAGCTCTCTTCTTAAGCGGAGTAACTTTTATGGCTACACCTTC.

This clonotype was seen only a few times. The genes are TRBV19 and TRBJ2-1; D possibly corresponds to TRBD1 (5 bases). There are 12 residues in the CDR3. Germline CDR1 reads LNHDA; CDR2 reads SQIVND (reference sequence). Trimming took off 4 bases at V and 10 bases at J, with 11 bases between the two ends. CDR3 nucleotide sequence: TGTGCCAGTAGTACACAGGCGGCAGAGCAGTTCTTC. It is translated as CASSTQAAEQFF.

In its sample, this clonotype was seen a few times. The J gene is TRBJ2-1, the V gene TRBV5-1, with TRBD2 matching 8 bases. In germline, CDR1 is SGHRS, CDR2 YFSETQ. Losses at the gene ends were 0 bases for V and 2 bases for J; bases not matched to a gene: 1. This CDR3 region has 15 residues. The CDR3, as DNA: TGCGCCAGCAGCTTGGTACTAGCGGCCTACAATGAGCAGTTCTTC. It codes for CASSLVLAAYNEQFF.